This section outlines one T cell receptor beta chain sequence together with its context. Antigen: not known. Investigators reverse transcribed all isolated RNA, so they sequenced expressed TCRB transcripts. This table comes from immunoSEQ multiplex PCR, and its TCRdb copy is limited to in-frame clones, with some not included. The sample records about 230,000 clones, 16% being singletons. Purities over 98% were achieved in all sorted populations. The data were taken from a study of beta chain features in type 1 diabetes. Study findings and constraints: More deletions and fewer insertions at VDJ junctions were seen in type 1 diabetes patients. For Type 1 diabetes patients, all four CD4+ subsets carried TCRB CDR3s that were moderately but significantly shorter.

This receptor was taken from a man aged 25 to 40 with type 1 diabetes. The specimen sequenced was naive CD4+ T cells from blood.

CDR3 DNA: TGTGCCAGCAGCGTAGTTGCGGGACAGGGACGAAATGAGCAGTTCTTC. It encodes CASSVVAGQGRNEQFF. The chain uses TRBV9 and TRBJ2-1; 9 bases are a match to TRBD1. This CDR3 has 16 residues. Trimming removed 0 bases from V and 7 bases from J; junction bases left unmatched: 8. Germline CDR1 and CDR2: SGDLS and YYNGEE.